Below, one T cell receptor beta chain is given with its context. Its cognate antigen is unknown. The data derive from a study of cytomegalovirus exposure and HLA in healthy donors. Study at large: Around 180 million T cells yielded 90 million to 130 million unique TCR beta sequences, as an earlier analysis found. Study-level results: Being productive about 87% or about 30% of the time was typical of most TCR beta V segments in an earlier analysis. Many donors shared some public TCRs, even though most TCR sequences were rare. It is likely that the observed cluster of highly shared sequence variants was a sequencing artifact.

Trimming stripped 5 bases from V and 3 bases from J, with 4 bases between. The CDR3 is made up of 11 amino acids. Germline-derived CDR1 and CDR2 are KGHSH and LQKENI. 13 Jbeta primers and 60 Vbeta primers were used for the PCR. Using immunoSEQ multiplex PCR, the repertoire was profiled, and TCRdb retains in-frame clones only, with some absent. The data show 100,000 to 150,000 clones, approximately 70% seen once. The chain combines TRBV18 with TRBJ2-5; D is unclear. The source material was PBMCs. The TCR originated in a man in his sixties in good health and CMV-seropositive. The CDR3 loop is CASSEKETQYF. The CDR3 nucleotides are TGTGCCAGCTCAGAGAAAGAGACCCAGTACTTC.